This TCR beta chain was documented in a study of T cell changes during pregnancy in multiple sclerosis. In this sample, this clone turned up once. The CDR3 runs to 15 residues. CDR1 is SGHKS, CDR2 YYEKEE, per germline (reference sequence). V gave up 4 bases and J gave up 4 bases; unmatched junction bases: 10. Assay: immunoSEQ multiplex PCR; the TCRdb copy retains only in-frame clones and omits some. Of 70,000 to 95,000 clones in the sample, 89% were seen once. The chain combines TRBV5-5 with TRBJ1-2, with 7 bases identical to TRBD1. The TCR originated in a female donor with multiple sclerosis, enrolled in a pregnancy study. The source material was peripheral blood, sampled before pregnancy. CDR3: CASSPPGTESYGYTF. The CDR3, as DNA: TGTGCCAGCAGCCCCCCCGGGACAGAGTCCTATGGCTACACCTTC. Full variable domain (missing parts from reference TRBV5-5 and TRBJ1-2): DAGVTQSPTHLIKTRGQQVTLRCSPISGHKSVSWYQQVLGQGPQFIFQYYEKEERGRGNFPDRFSARQFPNYSSELNVNALLLGDSALYLCASSPPGTESYGYTFGSGTRLTVV.